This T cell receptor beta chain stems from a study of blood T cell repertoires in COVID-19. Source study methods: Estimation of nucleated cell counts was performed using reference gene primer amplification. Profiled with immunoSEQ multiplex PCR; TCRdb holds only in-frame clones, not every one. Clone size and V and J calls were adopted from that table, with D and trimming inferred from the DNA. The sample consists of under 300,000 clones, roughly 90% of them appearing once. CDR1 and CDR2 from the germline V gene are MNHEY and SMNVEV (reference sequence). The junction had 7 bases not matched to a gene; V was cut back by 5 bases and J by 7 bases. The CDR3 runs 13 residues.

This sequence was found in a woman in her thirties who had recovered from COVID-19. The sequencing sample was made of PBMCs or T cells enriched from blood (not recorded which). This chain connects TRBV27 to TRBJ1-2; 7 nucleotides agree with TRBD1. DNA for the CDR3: TGTGCCAGCAGTCTCACAGGGGTCGGTGGCTACACCTTC. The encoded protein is CASSLTGVGGYTF.